What follows are 6 T cell receptor beta chains derived from one specimen sequenced in a study of blood T cell repertoires in COVID-19. Sequencing was performed with immunoSEQ multiplex PCR; in TCRdb, only in-frame clones are kept and a portion is missing. The table lists roughly 250,000 clones, around 85% of them singletons. The source material was peripheral blood. The receptors shown here come from a human donor with COVID-19, enrolled during active disease. The donor label of this sample is uncertain.

V and J are TRBV28 and TRBJ1-1; possibly TRBD1 for D (6 bases). This CDR3 has 16 residues. Trimming took off 6 bases at V and 4 bases at J, with 21 bases between the two ends. The germline V gene has CDR1 MDHEN and CDR2 SYDVKM. The CDR3 loop is CASSHRKSLRGTEAFF. CDR3 sequence (DNA): TGTGCCAGCAGCCACCGTAAAAGCCTCAGGGGCACTGAAGCTTTCTTT.

This clone was seen once. This chain links TRBV29-1 with TRBJ2-7; a weak D match, TRBD1 (6 bases). This CDR3 has 14 amino acids. Germline V CDR1 and CDR2: SQVTM, ANQGSEA. Trimming took 6 bases from V and 6 from J, leaving 21 bases between them. The CDR3 sequence is CSVNPGVKETEQYF. The DNA for the CDR3 is TGCAGCGTAAATCCAGGGGTCAAGGAGACCGAGCAGTACTTC.

This clone was seen more than once but under ten times. The gene calls are TRBV3-1 (or the pseudogene TRBV3-2) and TRBJ1-3; D possibly corresponds to TRBD1 (5 bases). The CDR3 covers 14 residues. Looked up from germline, CDR1 is LGHDT and CDR2 is YNNKEL (reference sequence). V dropped 1 base and J dropped 6 bases, with 10 bases sitting between them. The CDR3 DNA reads TGTGCCAGCAGCCAAGTGGGCAGGGAAAACACCATATATTTT. Translation gives CASSQVGRENTIYF.

This clone occurred once. CDR3 sequence: CASSRRGQGYNQPQHF. The CDR3 DNA sequence: TGTGCCAGCAGCCGGAGGGGACAGGGGTACAATCAGCCCCAGCATTTT. The rearrangement uses TRBV5-6 and TRBJ1-5; 10 bases map to TRBD1. Germline CDR1 and CDR2: SGHDT and YYEEEE. This CDR3 is built from 16 residues. J was trimmed by 3 bases and V by 4 bases; bases with no gene match: 7. The full variable domain, with the rest looked up from reference TRBV5-6 and TRBJ1-5, is DAGVTQSPTHLIKTRGQQVTLRCSPKSGHDTVSWYQQALGQGPQFIFQYYEEEERQRGNFPDRFSGHQFPNYSSELNVNALLLGDSALYLCASSRRGQGYNQPQHFGDGTRLSIL.

The gene calls are TRBV7-9 and TRBJ2-1; a possible D gene is TRBD1 (6 bases). Trimming removed 1 base from V and 7 bases from J, with 17 bases in between. This CDR3 has 16 residues. Germline V gene lookup returns CDR1 SEHNR and CDR2 FQNEAQ (reference sequence). CDR3: CASSLEGGRGWNEQFF. The DNA for the CDR3 is TGTGCCAGCAGCTTAGAGGGCGGAAGGGGGTGGAATGAGCAGTTCTTC.

The CDR3 protein is CASSSGTLGGNEQFF. The CDR3 DNA reads as TGTGCCAGCAGCTCCGGGACCCTGGGGGGCAATGAGCAGTTCTTC. The V and J genes are TRBV3-1 (or the pseudogene TRBV3-2) and TRBJ2-1; weak D call: TRBD2 (6 bases). Germline V CDR1 and CDR2: LGHDT, YNNKEL (reference sequence). The V end lost 5 bases, the J end lost 6 bases, and 17 bases lay between the germline ends. CDR3 length equals 15 residues.